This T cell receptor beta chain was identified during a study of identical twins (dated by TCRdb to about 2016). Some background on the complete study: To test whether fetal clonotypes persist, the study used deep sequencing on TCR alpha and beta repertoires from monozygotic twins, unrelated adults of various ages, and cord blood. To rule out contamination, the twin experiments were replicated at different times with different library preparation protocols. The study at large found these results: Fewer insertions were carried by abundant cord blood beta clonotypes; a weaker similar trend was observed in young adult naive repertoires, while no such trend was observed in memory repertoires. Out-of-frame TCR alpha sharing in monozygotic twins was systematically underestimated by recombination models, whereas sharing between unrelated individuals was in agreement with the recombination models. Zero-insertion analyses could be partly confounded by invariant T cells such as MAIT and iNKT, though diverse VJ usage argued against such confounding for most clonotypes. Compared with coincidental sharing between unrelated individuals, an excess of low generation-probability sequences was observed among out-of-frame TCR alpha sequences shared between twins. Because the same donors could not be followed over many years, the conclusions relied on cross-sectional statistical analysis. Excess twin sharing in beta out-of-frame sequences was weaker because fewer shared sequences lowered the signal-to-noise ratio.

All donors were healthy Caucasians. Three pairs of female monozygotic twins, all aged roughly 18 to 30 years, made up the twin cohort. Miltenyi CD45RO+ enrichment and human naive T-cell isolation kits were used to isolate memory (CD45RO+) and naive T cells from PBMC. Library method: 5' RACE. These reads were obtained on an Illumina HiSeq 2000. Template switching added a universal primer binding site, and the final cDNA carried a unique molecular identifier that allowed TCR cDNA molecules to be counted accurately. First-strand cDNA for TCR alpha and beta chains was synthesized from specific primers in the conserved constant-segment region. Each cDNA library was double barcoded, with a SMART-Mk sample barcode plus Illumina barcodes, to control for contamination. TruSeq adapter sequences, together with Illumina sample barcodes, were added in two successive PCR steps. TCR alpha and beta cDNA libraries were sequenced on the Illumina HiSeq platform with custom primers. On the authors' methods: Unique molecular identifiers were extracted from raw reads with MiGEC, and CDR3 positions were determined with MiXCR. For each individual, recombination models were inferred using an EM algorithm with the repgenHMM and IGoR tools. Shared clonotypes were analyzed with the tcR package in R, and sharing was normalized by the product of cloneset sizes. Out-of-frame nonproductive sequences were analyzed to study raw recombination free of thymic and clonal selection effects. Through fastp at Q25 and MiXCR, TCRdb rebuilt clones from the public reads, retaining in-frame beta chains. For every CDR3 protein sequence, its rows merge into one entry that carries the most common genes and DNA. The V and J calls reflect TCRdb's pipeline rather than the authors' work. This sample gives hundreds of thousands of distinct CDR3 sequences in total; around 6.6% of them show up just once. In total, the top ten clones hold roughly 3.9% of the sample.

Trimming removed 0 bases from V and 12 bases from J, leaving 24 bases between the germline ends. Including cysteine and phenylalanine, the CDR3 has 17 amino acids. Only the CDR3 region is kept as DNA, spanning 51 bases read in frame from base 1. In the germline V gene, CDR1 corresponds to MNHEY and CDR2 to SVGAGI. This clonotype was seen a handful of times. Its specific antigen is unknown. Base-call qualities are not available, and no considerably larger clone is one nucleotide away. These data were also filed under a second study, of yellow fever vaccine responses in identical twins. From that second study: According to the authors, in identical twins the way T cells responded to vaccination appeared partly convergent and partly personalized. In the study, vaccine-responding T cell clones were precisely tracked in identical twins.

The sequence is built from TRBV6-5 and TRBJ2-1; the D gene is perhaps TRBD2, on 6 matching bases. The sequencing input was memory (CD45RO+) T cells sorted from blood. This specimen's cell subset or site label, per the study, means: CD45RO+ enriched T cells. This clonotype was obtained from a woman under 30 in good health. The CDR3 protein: CASSYSSDSGVALVQFF. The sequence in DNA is TGTGCCAGCAGTTACTCCTCGGATAGCGGAGTTGCTCTGGTGCAGTTCTTC.